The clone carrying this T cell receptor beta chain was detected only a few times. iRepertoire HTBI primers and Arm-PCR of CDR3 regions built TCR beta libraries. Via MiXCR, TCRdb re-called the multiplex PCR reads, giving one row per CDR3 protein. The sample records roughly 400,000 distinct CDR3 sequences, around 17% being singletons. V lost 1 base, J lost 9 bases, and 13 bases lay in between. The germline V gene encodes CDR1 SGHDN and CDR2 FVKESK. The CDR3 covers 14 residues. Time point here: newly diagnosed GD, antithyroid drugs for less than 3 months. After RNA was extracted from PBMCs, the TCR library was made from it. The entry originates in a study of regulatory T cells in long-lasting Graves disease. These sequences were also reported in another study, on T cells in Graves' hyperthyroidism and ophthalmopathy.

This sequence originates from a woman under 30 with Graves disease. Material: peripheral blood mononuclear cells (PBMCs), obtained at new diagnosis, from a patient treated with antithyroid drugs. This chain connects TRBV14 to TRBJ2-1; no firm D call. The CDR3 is CASSQGGLGFEQFF. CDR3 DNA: TGTGCCAGCAGCCAAGGAGGTCTGGGTTTTGAGCAGTTCTTC.